The 12 T cell receptor beta chains reported below all come from one sample, sequenced in a study of cytomegalovirus exposure and HLA in healthy donors (dated by TCRdb to between 2016 and 2019). Receptor libraries were prepared by the immunoSEQ multiplex PCR assay. A mixture of 60 forward primers for TCR Vbeta segments and 13 reverse primers for TCR Jbeta segments was used in the multiplex PCR. Not all clones reach the TCRdb copy of this immuneACCESS table, which keeps in-frame sequences only. Checked studies attribute under half of the gap to unresolved V genes and leave the rest unexplained. This sample is represented by 150,000 to 200,000 clones; approximately 80% of them were singletons. About 1% of the sample rests with the top ten. Material for sequencing was PBMCs. The receptors shown here come from a woman in her thirties or forties in good health and CMV-seronegative.

The rearrangement links TRBV7-6 to TRBJ2-1; D remains ambiguous. Germline V lookup: CDR1 SGHVS, CDR2 FNYEAQ. This CDR3 spans 13 amino acids. Trimming shortened V by 3 bases and J by 0 bases, and 3 bases separated the two germline ends. The CDR3 sequence is CASSFLSYNEQFF. The CDR3 DNA reads TGTGCCAGCAGCTTTCTCTCCTACAATGAGCAGTTCTTC.

This clone has a single count. This chain uses TRBV5-1 with TRBJ1-2; TRBD1 aligns across 8 bases. Per the germline V gene, CDR1 is SGHRS and CDR2 is YFSETQ. J gave up 4 bases and V 3 bases, and 5 bases lay outside the gene matches. The CDR3 is made up of 14 amino acids. The CDR3 loop reads CASSSTGQAYGYTF. Written as DNA, the CDR3 is TGCGCCAGCAGCTCAACGGGACAGGCCTATGGCTACACCTTC.

This clone was observed once. The rearrangement joins TRBV7-3 to TRBJ1-2; unclear D gene. The V gene lost 1 base and the J gene lost 4 bases, with 7 bases spanning the gap. Germline values: CDR1 SGHTA, CDR2 FQGTGA. The CDR3 covers 13 residues. The chain's CDR3 is CASSLNSAYGYTF. The CDR3 nucleotides read TGTGCCAGCAGCTTAAACAGTGCCTATGGCTACACCTTC.

The chain uses TRBV7-8 and TRBJ1-2, with D possibly being TRBD1 (6 bases). This CDR3 region has 14 residues. V dropped 3 bases and J dropped 3 bases, with 11 bases sitting between them. Germline loops: CDR1 SGHVS, CDR2 FQNEAQ. The CDR3 loop reads CASSFARQDYGYTF. CDR3 in DNA: TGTGCCAGCAGCTTCGCCCGACAGGACTATGGCTACACCTTC.

The chain combines TRBV25-1 with TRBJ1-1, with D perhaps TRBD1 (5 bases). Germline V gives CDR1 MGHDK, CDR2 SYGVNS. This CDR3 contains 13 residues. Trimming shortened V by 5 bases and J by 3 bases, and 10 bases separated the two germline ends. This CDR3 reads CASSIQGYTEAFF. DNA of the CDR3: TGTGCCAGCAGTATTCAGGGTTACACTGAAGCTTTCTTT.

The V call is TRBV2, the J call TRBJ1-5; D is perhaps TRBD1 (6 bases). V lost 0 bases and J 5 bases, leaving 14 bases between the germline ends. There are 16 residues in the CDR3. Germline V gene lookup returns CDR1 SNHLY and CDR2 FYNNEI. CDR3 region: CASSEAEQGRYQPQHF. CDR3 bases: TGTGCCAGCAGTGAAGCCGAACAGGGCCGCTATCAGCCCCAGCATTTT.

V and J are TRBV27 and TRBJ2-7, with D perhaps matching TRBD1 (7 bases). The CDR3 runs 16 residues. The V and J ends lost 6 bases and 2 bases respectively, with 20 bases between them. Germline loops: CDR1 MNHEY, CDR2 SMNVEV (reference sequence). The DNA for the CDR3 is TGTGCCAGCAGCCACCAAAGGGGGCGGGGTACCTACGAGCAGTACTTC. It encodes CASSHQRGRGTYEQYF.

The chain recombines TRBV4-3 with TRBJ2-1; 11 bases fit TRBD2. The length of the CDR3 is 18 residues. CDR1 and CDR2 (germline): LGHNA, YSLEER. The trim removed 1 base at V and 6 bases at J, leaving 11 bases unmatched. The CDR3 nucleotides are TGCGCCAGCAGCCAAGGTGGGGGGTTTAGCGGGAGGGGCAATGAGCAGTTCTTC. This codes for CASSQGGGFSGRGNEQFF.

The chain carries TRBV6-5 and TRBJ2-2, with D possibly being TRBD2 (5 bases). CDR1 is MNHEY and CDR2 is SVGAGI in the germline V gene. CDR3 length: 15 amino acids. Trimming took 6 bases from V and 4 from J, leaving 15 bases between them. CDR3 sequence (DNA): TGTGCCAGCAGACGCCTAGGAGGTAGCACCGGGGAGCTGTTTTTT. Its protein is CASRRLGGSTGELFF.

In DNA form, the CDR3 reads TGTGCCAGCAGCTCACTACCGACAGGGGCGGGGGAGACCCAGTACTTC. Translating gives CASSSLPTGAGETQYF. V gene TRBV7-3 combines with J gene TRBJ2-5; 8 bases are shared with TRBD1. Germline V gene sequence: CDR1 SGHTA, CDR2 FQGTGA. The CDR3 runs 16 residues. V lost 4 bases and J lost 5; bases outside the gene matches: 12.

The chain combines TRBV7-2 with TRBJ2-5; 9 nucleotides match TRBD2. The trim removed 2 bases at V and 1 base at J, leaving 5 bases unmatched. CDR3 length: 16 amino acids. CDR1 is SGHTA, CDR2 FQGNSA, per germline. The CDR3 region is CASSLFASGTQETQYF. The DNA of the CDR3 is TGTGCCAGCAGCTTATTCGCTAGCGGGACCCAAGAGACCCAGTACTTC.

The chain joins TRBV10-2 to TRBJ2-7, with D hard to call. The V end was cut by 0 bases, the J end by 6 bases, with 9 bases between. The CDR3 runs to 13 residues. The germline V gene has CDR1 WSHSY and CDR2 SAAADI. This CDR3 reads CASSESRPSEQYV. DNA of the CDR3: TGCGCCAGCAGTGAGTCGAGGCCCTCCGAGCAGTACGTC.